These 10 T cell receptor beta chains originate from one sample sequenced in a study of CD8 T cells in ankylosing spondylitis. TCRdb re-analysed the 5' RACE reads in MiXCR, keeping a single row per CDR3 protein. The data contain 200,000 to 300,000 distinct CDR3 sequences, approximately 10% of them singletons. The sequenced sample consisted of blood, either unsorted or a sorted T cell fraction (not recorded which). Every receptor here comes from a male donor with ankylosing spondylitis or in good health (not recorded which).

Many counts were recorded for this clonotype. This CDR3 reads CASSHGTVNYGYTF. CDR3 bases: TGTGCCAGCAGCCATGGGACCGTGAACTATGGCTACACCTTC. This chain links TRBV7-9 with TRBJ1-2, with a possible D match to TRBD1 (5 bases). The CDR3 covers 14 residues. The ends were cut back, 5 bases at V and 2 bases at J, with 12 bases in the middle. CDR1 is SEHNR, CDR2 FQNEAQ, per germline (reference sequence).

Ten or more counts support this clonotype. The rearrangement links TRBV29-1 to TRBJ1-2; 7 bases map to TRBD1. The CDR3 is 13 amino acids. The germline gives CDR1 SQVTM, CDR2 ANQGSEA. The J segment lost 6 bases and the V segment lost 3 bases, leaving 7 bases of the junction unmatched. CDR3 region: CSVDLRGQNGYTF. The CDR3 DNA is TGCAGCGTTGATCTTAGGGGGCAGAATGGCTACACCTTC.

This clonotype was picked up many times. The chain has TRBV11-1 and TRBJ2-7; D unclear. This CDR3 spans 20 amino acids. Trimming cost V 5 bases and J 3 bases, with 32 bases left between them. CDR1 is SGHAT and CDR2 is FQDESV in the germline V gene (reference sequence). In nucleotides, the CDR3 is TGTGCCAGCAGCCTAACGCCCCCCGGCAGGCCCAATTTGGGGAACTACGAGCAGTACTTC. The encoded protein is CASSLTPPGRPNLGNYEQYF.

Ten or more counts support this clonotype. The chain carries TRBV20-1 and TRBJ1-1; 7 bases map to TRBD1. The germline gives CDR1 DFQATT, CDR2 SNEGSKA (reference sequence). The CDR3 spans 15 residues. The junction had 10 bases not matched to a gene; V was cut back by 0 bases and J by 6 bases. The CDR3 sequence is CSARDMTGLISEAFF. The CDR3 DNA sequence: TGCAGTGCTAGAGATATGACAGGGTTAATCTCTGAAGCTTTCTTT.

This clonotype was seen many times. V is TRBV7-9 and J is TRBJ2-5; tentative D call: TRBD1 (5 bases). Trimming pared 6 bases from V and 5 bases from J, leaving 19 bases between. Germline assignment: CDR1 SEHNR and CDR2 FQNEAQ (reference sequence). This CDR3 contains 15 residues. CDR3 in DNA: TGTGCCAGCAGTCCACTCGACCAGGGATTCGAGACCCAGTACTTC. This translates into CASSPLDQGFETQYF.

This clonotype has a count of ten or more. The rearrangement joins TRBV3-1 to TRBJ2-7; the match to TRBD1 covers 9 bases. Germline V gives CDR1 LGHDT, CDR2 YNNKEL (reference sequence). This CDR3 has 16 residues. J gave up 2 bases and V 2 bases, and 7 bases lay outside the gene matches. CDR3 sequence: CASSQNTGGWTYEQYF. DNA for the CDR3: TGTGCCAGCAGCCAAAATACAGGGGGCTGGACCTACGAGCAGTACTTC.

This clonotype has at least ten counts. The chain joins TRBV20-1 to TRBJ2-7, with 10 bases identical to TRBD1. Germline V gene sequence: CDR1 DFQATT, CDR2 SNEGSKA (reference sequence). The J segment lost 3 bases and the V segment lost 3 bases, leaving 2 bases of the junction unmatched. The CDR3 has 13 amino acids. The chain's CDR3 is CSASDRGRYEQYF. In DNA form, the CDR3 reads TGCAGTGCTAGCGACAGGGGGCGCTACGAGCAGTACTTC.

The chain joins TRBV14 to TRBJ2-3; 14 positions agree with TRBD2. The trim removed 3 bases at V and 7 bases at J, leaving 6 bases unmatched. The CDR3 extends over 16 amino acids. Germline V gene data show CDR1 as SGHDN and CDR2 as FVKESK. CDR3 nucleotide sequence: TGTGCCAGCAGCCACCTCGGACTAGCGGGGGGAAATACGCAGTATTTT. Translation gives CASSHLGLAGGNTQYF.

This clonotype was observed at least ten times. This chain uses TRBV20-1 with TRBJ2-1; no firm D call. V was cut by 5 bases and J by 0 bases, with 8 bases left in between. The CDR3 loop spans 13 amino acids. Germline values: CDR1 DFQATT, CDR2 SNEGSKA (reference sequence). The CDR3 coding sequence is TGCAGTGCTGGTAGGAGCTCCTACAATGAGCAGTTCTTC. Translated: CSAGRSSYNEQFF.

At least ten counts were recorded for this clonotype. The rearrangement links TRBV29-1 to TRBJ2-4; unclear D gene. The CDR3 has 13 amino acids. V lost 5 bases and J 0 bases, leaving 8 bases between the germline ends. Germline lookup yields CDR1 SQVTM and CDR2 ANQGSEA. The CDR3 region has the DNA TGCAGCGTTCGTCCAATAGCCAAAAACATTCAGTACTTC. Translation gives CSVRPIAKNIQYF.